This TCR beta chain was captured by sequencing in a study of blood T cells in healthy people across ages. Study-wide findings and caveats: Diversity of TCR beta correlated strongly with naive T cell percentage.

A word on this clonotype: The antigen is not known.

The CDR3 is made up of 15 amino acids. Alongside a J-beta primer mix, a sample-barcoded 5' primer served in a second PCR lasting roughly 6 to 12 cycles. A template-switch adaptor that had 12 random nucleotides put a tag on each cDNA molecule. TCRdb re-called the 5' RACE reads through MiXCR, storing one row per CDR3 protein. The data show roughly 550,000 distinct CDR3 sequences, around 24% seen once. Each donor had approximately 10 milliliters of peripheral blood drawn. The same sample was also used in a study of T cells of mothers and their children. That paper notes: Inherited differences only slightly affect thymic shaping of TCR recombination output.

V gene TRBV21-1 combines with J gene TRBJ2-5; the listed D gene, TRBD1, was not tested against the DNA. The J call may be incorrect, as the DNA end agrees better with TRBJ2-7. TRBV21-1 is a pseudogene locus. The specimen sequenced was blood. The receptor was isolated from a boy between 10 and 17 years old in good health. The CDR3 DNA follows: TGTGCCAGCAGCAATCCAGGGGACGGCCCCTACGAGCAGTACTTC. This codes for CASSNPGDGPYEQYF.